This T cell receptor beta chain was identified in a study of a mutant IDH1 vaccine in newly diagnosed glioma. On the study more broadly: First vaccine doses came 4-6 weeks after radiotherapy alone, or with temozolomide cycles. The sex distribution of treated patients was about 60% male and 37.5% female, with a mean age of around 43 years.

V lost 5 bases and J lost 0; bases outside the gene matches: 11. The CDR3 is made up of 17 amino acids. Germline V gives CDR1 LNHDA, CDR2 SQIVND (reference sequence). Clones were read by immunoSEQ multiplex PCR, and TCRdb kept only the in-frame ones, dropping some. This table holds just over 60,000 clones, roughly four fifths found once. Comment on this clone: Its antigen remains unknown.

Time point of the sample: week 47, end of study. With topical imiquimod, each dose of the vaccine consisted of 300 ug of mutant IDH1 20-mer peptide. The V gene is TRBV19, the J gene TRBJ1-2; 8 bases are shared with TRBD1. The clonotype was recovered from a man aged 25 to 40 with glioma. The source material was PBMCs, sampled from a glioma patient whose treatment included an IDH1 peptide vaccine. For the CDR3, the DNA is TGTGCCAGTAGTGACTACAGACAGGGGCCGACTAACTATGGCTACACCTTC. Its translation is CASSDYRQGPTNYGYTF.